This is a list of T cell receptor beta chains from one sample in a study of OX40 agonist ivuxolimab in advanced cancers. TCRdb's copy holds only in-frame clones and misses some; the assay was immunoSEQ multiplex PCR. The sample records about 18,000 clones, just under 80% being singletons. The sequencing used CD4+ or CD8+ T cells sorted from blood, collected in a trial of the OX40 agonist ivuxolimab. Receptors were obtained from an adult with an advanced solid tumor such as melanoma, head and neck, liver or kidney cancer. CDR3s include the opening cysteine and the closing phenylalanine or tryptophan. Each record gives: V gene, clone size, J gene, D gene, CDR3 DNA, CDR3 protein. D genes are given only for firm matches. The size field is filled for only some rows; it gives once, few, many or a size class.

V gene: TRBV27
clone size: NA
J gene: TRBJ2-5
D gene: NA
CDR3 DNA: TGTGCCAGCAGTTTAAGTCAGTATCAAGAGACCCAGTACTTC
CDR3 protein: CASSLSQYQETQYF

V gene: TRBV7-8
clone size: NA
J gene: TRBJ1-3
D gene: NA
CDR3 DNA: TGTGCCAGCAGCTTAGATGAGGGGCCGGGAAACACCATATATTTT
CDR3 protein: CASSLDEGPGNTIYF

V gene: TRBV19
clone size: once
J gene: TRBJ2-7
D gene: NA
CDR3 DNA: TGTGCCAGTAGTAGATCTCCTAGCTACGAGCAGTACTTC
CDR3 protein: CASSRSPSYEQYF

V gene: TRBV29-1
clone size: NA
J gene: TRBJ2-3
D gene: NA
CDR3 DNA: TGCAGCGTTGAGTCAGGGGATAGCACAGATGCGCAGTATTTT
CDR3 protein: CSVESGDSTDAQYF

V gene: TRBV4-3
clone size: NA
J gene: TRBJ1-1
D gene: NA
CDR3 DNA: TGCGCCAGCAGCCAAGGGGGCGGGGGAGCTGAAGCTTTCTTT
CDR3 protein: CASSQGGGGAEAFF

V gene: TRBV2
clone size: NA
J gene: TRBJ2-3
D gene: NA
CDR3 DNA: TGTGCCAGCAGTGAAGGGGTAGCTACGATCACAGATACGCAGTATTTT
CDR3 protein: CASSEGVATITDTQYF

V gene: TRBV2
clone size: NA
J gene: TRBJ1-1
D gene: TRBD1
CDR3 DNA: TGTGCCAGCAGTGAAGGCAGGGGGCGGACTGAAGCTTTCTTT
CDR3 protein: CASSEGRGRTEAFF

V gene: TRBV7-3
clone size: few
J gene: TRBJ2-1
D gene: NA
CDR3 DNA: TGTGCCAGCAGCCCCGGGTGGGGTGAGCAGTTCTTC
CDR3 protein: CASSPGWGEQFF

V gene: TRBV30
clone size: NA
J gene: TRBJ2-7
D gene: NA
CDR3 DNA: TGTGCCTGGAGTGTATGGTTACAGGGCTACTACGAGCAGTACTTC
CDR3 protein: CAWSVWLQGYYEQYF

V gene: TRBV29-1
clone size: NA
J gene: TRBJ1-2
D gene: TRBD1
CDR3 DNA: TGCAGCGTTGAAGGATGGGATACAGGGGGTCGAAACTATGGCTACACCTTC
CDR3 protein: CSVEGWDTGGRNYGYTF

V gene: TRBV7-9
clone size: once
J gene: TRBJ1-2
D gene: TRBD1
CDR3 DNA: TGTGCCAGCAGCCCGCCGGGACAGAGTATCTATGGCTACACCTTC
CDR3 protein: CASSPPGQSIYGYTF

V gene: TRBV29-1
clone size: NA
J gene: TRBJ2-5
D gene: NA
CDR3 DNA: TGCAGCGTTGAAGGGGACAACCAAGAGACCCAGTACTTC
CDR3 protein: CSVEGDNQETQYF

V gene: TRBV18
clone size: NA
J gene: TRBJ2-7
D gene: NA
CDR3 DNA: TGTGCCAGCTCACCGAGCGGGGACAGCTACGAGCAGTACTTC
CDR3 protein: CASSPSGDSYEQYF

V gene: TRBV9
clone size: NA
J gene: TRBJ2-2
D gene: NA
CDR3 DNA: TGTGCCAGCAGCGTATTCATAGCGCCCACCGGGGAGCTGTTTTTT
CDR3 protein: CASSVFIAPTGELFF

V gene: TRBV28
clone size: NA
J gene: TRBJ2-7
D gene: NA
CDR3 DNA: TGTGCCAGCAGTTTCGGACCGGAACAGGGTCCCGGGTCCTACGAGCAGTACTTC
CDR3 protein: CASSFGPEQGPGSYEQYF

V gene: TRBV5-1
clone size: NA
J gene: TRBJ2-3
D gene: NA
CDR3 DNA: TGCGCCAGCAGCTTGGCGGGAGAAGGTTCAGATACGCAGTATTTT
CDR3 protein: CASSLAGEGSDTQYF

V gene: TRBV4-3
clone size: NA
J gene: TRBJ1-2
D gene: NA
CDR3 DNA: TGCGCCAGCAGCCAAGAGCAGTTGGGTGGGACTAACTATGGCTACACCTTC
CDR3 protein: CASSQEQLGGTNYGYTF

V gene: TRBV19
clone size: NA
J gene: TRBJ1-1
D gene: NA
CDR3 DNA: TGTGCCAGTGCGATTCGGGACTTGAACACTGAAGCTTTCTTT
CDR3 protein: CASAIRDLNTEAFF

V gene: TRBV7-9
clone size: NA
J gene: TRBJ1-2
D gene: TRBD1
CDR3 DNA: TGTGCCAGCAGCCAGGGGGGCACAAACTATGGCTACACCTTC
CDR3 protein: CASSQGGTNYGYTF

V gene: TRBV5-6
clone size: NA
J gene: TRBJ1-2
D gene: NA
CDR3 DNA: TGTGCCAGCAGCTTGGAGGGCAGGAACTATGGCTACACCTTC
CDR3 protein: CASSLEGRNYGYTF

V gene: TRBV7-9
clone size: NA
J gene: TRBJ2-5
D gene: TRBD1
CDR3 DNA: TGTGCCAGCAGCCCCCGGGGACGACAGGGGAGTGACCAAGAGACCCAGTACTTC
CDR3 protein: CASSPRGRQGSDQETQYF

V gene: TRBV5-4
clone size: NA
J gene: TRBJ1-2
D gene: NA
CDR3 DNA: TGTGCCAGCAGCCGAGGACAGCCCTATGGCTACACCTTC
CDR3 protein: CASSRGQPYGYTF

V gene: TRBV13
clone size: NA
J gene: TRBJ2-5
D gene: TRBD2
CDR3 DNA: TGTGCCAGCAGTGAAGGACTAGCGGGGCTCCAAGAGACCCAGTACTTC
CDR3 protein: CASSEGLAGLQETQYF

V gene: TRBV7-8
clone size: NA
J gene: TRBJ2-1
D gene: TRBD2
CDR3 DNA: TGTGCCAGCAGCTTAGCCCCCCCGGGGGGAGGGCTCACTGAGCAGTTCTTC
CDR3 protein: CASSLAPPGGGLTEQFF

V gene: TRBV7-9
clone size: few
J gene: TRBJ2-3
D gene: NA
CDR3 DNA: TGTGCCAGCAGCAACCCGAAAACCCGTTTCACAGATACGCAGTATTTT
CDR3 protein: CASSNPKTRFTDTQYF

V gene: TRBV15
clone size: few
J gene: TRBJ1-5
D gene: NA
CDR3 DNA: TGTGCCACCAGCAACCCCAGTGACGGGTATCAGCCCCAGCATTTT
CDR3 protein: CATSNPSDGYQPQHF

V gene: TRBV19
clone size: NA
J gene: TRBJ1-5
D gene: NA
CDR3 DNA: TGTGCCAGTAGTATTTGGGCGGGAGCCTTCAACAATCAGCCCCAGCATTTT
CDR3 protein: CASSIWAGAFNNQPQHF

V gene: TRBV19
clone size: NA
J gene: TRBJ2-1
D gene: TRBD2
CDR3 DNA: TGTGCCAGTAGGAGGGTGACTAGCGGGAGCCATAAGGAACCGTACAATGAGCAGTTCTTC
CDR3 protein: CASRRVTSGSHKEPYNEQFF

V gene: TRBV27
clone size: NA
J gene: TRBJ1-1
D gene: NA
CDR3 DNA: TGTGCCAGCAGCCCCCCGGGGAACACTGAAGCTTTCTTT
CDR3 protein: CASSPPGNTEAFF

V gene: TRBV5-1
clone size: NA
J gene: TRBJ2-5
D gene: NA
CDR3 DNA: TGCGCCAGCAGCTTGGTAGGGGAAGAGACCCAGTACTTC
CDR3 protein: CASSLVGEETQYF

V gene: TRBV6-1
clone size: NA
J gene: TRBJ1-1
D gene: NA
CDR3 DNA: TGTGCCAGCAGTGAAGCAGGGGGGGGAACCGCTTTCTTT
CDR3 protein: CASSEAGGGTAFF

V gene: TRBV5-1
clone size: NA
J gene: TRBJ1-2
D gene: NA
CDR3 DNA: TGCGCCAGCAGCTTGGGTCACAGTTCAACCTATGGCTACACCTTC
CDR3 protein: CASSLGHSSTYGYTF

V gene: TRBV9
clone size: NA
J gene: TRBJ2-1
D gene: NA
CDR3 DNA: TGTGCCAGCAGCCCCTGGGACGCCGGCGATGAGCAGTTCTTC
CDR3 protein: CASSPWDAGDEQFF

V gene: TRBV13
clone size: NA
J gene: TRBJ2-7
D gene: NA
CDR3 DNA: TGTGCCAGCAGTCCCGCGTGGGGTCGGGAGCAGTACTTC
CDR3 protein: CASSPAWGREQYF

V gene: TRBV4-2
clone size: NA
J gene: TRBJ2-7
D gene: TRBD1
CDR3 DNA: TGTGCCAGCAGCCAAGGACAGGGGGAGGACGACGAGCAGTACTTC
CDR3 protein: CASSQGQGEDDEQYF

V gene: TRBV28
clone size: NA
J gene: TRBJ2-1
D gene: NA
CDR3 DNA: TGTGCCAGCAGTTTAGGGGGTCGGGGTGTTGAGCAGTTCTTC
CDR3 protein: CASSLGGRGVEQFF

V gene: TRBV27
clone size: few
J gene: TRBJ2-7
D gene: NA
CDR3 DNA: TGTGCCAGCAGTTTATCCGGACAGGGGGCGACTAGCGGGAGCTACGAGCAGTACTTC
CDR3 protein: CASSLSGQGATSGSYEQYF

V gene: TRBV5-6
clone size: few
J gene: TRBJ2-7
D gene: NA
CDR3 DNA: TGTGCCAGCAGCTTTGCGGTCCTCGGGGGCGAGCAGTACTTC
CDR3 protein: CASSFAVLGGEQYF